The present T cell receptor (beta chain) was sequenced within a study of PD-1 blockade in classical Hodgkin lymphoma. Overall study results and limits: Patients who began taking nivolumab under 1 year after ASCT were left out.

Sequencing used immunoSEQ multiplex PCR; TCRdb keeps in-frame clones, though not all of them. The table records just under 45,000 clones, 60% to 75% of them present only once. Time point specified: cycle 4 day 1 (C4D1), after five to seven weeks of nivolumab. Relapses following autologous stem cell transplantation were seen in all patients, with brentuximab vedotin exposure varying. Of note for this clone: What it binds is unknown.

CDR3 length equals 11 residues. Germline values: CDR1 SNHLY, CDR2 FYNNEI. V shed 8 bases and J shed 6 bases, with 11 bases lying between them. This receptor was identified in a human donor with classical Hodgkin lymphoma. The sample was peripheral blood mononuclear cells (PBMCs), taken before the fourth cycle of nivolumab. V usage is TRBV2 and J usage is TRBJ2-7; D call uncertain. This CDR3 is CASGVTTEQYF. CDR3 nucleotides: TGTGCCAGCGGGGTTACTACCGAGCAGTACTTC. Full variable domain (outside the CDR3, taken from reference TRBV2 and TRBJ2-7): EPEVTQTPSHQVTQMGQEVILRCVPISNHLYFYWYRQILGQKVEFLVSFYNNEISEKSEIFDDQFSVERPDGSNFTLKIRSTKLEDSAMYFCASGVTTEQYFGPGTRLTVT.